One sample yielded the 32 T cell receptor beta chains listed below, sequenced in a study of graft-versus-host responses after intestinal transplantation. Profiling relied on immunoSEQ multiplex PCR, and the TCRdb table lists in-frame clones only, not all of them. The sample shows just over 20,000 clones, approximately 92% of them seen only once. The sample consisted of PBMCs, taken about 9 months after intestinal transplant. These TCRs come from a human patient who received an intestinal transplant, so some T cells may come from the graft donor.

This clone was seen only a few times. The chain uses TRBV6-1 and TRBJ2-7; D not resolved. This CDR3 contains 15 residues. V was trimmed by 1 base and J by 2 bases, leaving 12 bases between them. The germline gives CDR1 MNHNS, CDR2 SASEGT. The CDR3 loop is CASSEGVGRTYEQYF. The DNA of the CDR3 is TGTGCCAGCAGTGAAGGGGTTGGACGGACCTACGAGCAGTACTTC.

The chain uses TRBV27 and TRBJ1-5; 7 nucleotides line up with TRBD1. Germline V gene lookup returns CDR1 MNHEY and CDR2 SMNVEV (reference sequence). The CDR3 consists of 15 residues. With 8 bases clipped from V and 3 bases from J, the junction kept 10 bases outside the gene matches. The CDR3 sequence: CASGSRGGSNQPQHF. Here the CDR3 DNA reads TGTGCCAGCGGCTCTCGAGGGGGCTCCAATCAGCCCCAGCATTTT.

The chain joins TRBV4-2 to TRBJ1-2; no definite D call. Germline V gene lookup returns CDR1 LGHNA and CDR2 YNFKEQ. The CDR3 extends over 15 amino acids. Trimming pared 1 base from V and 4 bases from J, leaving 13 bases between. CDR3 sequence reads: CASSQGGEGSYGYTF. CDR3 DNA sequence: TGTGCCAGCAGCCAAGGCGGGGAGGGTTCCTATGGCTACACCTTC.

The CDR3 spells CASSLTGPLSYEQYF. CDR3 DNA sequence: TGTGCCAGCAGCCTAACAGGGCCCCTCTCCTACGAGCAGTACTTC. This rearrangement joins TRBV7-7 to TRBJ2-7; the D gene is possibly TRBD1 (6 bases). In germline, CDR1 is SSHAT, CDR2 FNYEAQ (reference sequence). This CDR3 region has 15 residues. V was clipped by 5 bases and J by 0 bases, with 14 bases between them.

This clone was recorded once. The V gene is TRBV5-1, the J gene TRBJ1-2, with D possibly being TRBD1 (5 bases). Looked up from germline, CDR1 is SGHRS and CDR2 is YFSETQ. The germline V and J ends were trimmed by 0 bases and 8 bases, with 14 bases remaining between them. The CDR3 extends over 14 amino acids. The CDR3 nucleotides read TGCGCCAGCAGCTTGGGAGGGCAGGGAAAGGGCTACACCTTC. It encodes CASSLGGQGKGYTF.

CDR3 sequence (DNA): TGTGCCAGCGGATTACAGGACGAGCAGTACTTC. It is translated as CASGLQDEQYF. The gene calls are TRBV11-1 and TRBJ2-7, with TRBD1 as a possible D gene (5 bases). Per germline, CDR1 SGHAT and CDR2 FQDESV (reference sequence). The CDR3 is made up of 11 amino acids. V lost 8 bases and J lost 5, with 10 bases in between. The full variable domain, its missing parts supplied by reference TRBV11-1 and TRBJ2-7, is EAEVAQSPRYKITEKSQAVAFWCDPISGHATLYWYRQILGQGPELLVQFQDESVVDDSQLPKDRFSAERLKGVDSTLKIQPAELGDSAMYLCASGLQDEQYFGPGTRLTVT.

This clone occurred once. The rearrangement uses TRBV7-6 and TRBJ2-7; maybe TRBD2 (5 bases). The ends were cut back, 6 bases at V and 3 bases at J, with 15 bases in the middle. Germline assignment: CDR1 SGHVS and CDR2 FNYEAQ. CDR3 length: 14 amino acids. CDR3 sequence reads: CASSFANRGYEQYF. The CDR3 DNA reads TGTGCCAGCAGTTTTGCTAACCGGGGCTACGAGCAGTACTTC.

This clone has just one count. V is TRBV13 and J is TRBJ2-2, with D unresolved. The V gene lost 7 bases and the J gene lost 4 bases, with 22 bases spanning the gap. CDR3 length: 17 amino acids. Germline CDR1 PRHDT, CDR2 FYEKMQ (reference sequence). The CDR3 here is CASTSLGPTPRTGELFF. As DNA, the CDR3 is TGTGCCAGCACCTCTTTAGGCCCGACTCCCCGCACCGGGGAGCTGTTTTTT.

The CDR3 region has the DNA TGTGCCAGCAGCTCGCCCACTAACGGACTTCACTACGAGCAGTACTTC. It translates to CASSSPTNGLHYEQYF. The V gene is TRBV7-9, the J gene TRBJ2-7, with D tentatively TRBD2 (5 bases). CDR1 is SEHNR, CDR2 FQNEAQ, per germline (reference sequence). CDR3 length: 16 amino acids. Trimming left V 4 bases short and J 3 bases short, with 19 bases between.

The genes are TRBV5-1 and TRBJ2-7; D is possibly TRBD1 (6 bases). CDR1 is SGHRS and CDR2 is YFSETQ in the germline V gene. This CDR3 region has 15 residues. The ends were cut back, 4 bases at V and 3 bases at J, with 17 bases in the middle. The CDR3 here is CASSQNRDPNYEQYF. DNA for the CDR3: TGCGCCAGCAGCCAAAACAGGGACCCAAACTACGAGCAGTACTTC.

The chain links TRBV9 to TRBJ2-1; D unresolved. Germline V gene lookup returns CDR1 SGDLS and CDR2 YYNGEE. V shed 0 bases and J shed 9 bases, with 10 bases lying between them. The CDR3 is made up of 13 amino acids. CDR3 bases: TGTGCCAGCAGCGTAGATCGGTTGGGTGAGCAGTTCTTC. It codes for CASSVDRLGEQFF.

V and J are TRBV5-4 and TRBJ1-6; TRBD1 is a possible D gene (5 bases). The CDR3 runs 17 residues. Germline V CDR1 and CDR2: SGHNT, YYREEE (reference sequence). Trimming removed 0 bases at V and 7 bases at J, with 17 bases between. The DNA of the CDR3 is TGTGCCAGCAGCTTGGGGGAGAAAGAGGGGCCAAATTCACCCCTCCACTTT. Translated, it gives CASSLGEKEGPNSPLHF.

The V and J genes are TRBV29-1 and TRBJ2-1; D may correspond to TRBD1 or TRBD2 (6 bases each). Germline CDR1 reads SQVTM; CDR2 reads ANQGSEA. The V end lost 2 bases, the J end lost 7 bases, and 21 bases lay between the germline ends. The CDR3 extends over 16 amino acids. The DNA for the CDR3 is TGCAGCGTTGAATCAGCCGGGACGGGGGCGTTGAATGAGCAGTTCTTC. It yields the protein CSVESAGTGALNEQFF.

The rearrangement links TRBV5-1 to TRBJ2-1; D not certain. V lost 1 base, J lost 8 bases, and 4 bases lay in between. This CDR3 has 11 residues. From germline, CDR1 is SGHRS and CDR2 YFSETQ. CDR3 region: CASSLRDEQFF. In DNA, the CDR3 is TGCGCCAGCAGCTTGAGGGATGAGCAGTTCTTC.

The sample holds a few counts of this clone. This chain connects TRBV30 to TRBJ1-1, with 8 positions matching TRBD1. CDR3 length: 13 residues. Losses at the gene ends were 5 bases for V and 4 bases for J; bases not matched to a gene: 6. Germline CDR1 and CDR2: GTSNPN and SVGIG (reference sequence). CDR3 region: CAWLQGDFTEAFF. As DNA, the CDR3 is TGTGCCTGGCTACAGGGGGATTTCACTGAAGCTTTCTTT.

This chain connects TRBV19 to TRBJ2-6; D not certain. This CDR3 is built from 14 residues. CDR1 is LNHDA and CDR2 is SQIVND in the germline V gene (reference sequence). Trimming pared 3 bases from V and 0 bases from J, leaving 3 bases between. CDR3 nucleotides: TGTGCCAGTAGTATCAGCTCTGGGGCCAACGTCCTGACTTTC. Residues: CASSISSGANVLTF.

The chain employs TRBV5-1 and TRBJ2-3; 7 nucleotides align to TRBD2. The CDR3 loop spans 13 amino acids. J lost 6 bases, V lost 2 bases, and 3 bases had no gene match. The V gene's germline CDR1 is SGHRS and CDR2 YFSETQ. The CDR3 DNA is TGCGCCAGCAGCTTCGGGAGGTTGGATACGCAGTATTTT. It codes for CASSFGRLDTQYF.

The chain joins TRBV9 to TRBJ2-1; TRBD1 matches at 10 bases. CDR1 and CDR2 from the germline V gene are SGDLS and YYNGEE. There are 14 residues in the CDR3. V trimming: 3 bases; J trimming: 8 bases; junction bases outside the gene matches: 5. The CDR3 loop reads CASSARTGGDEQFF. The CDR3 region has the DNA TGTGCCAGCAGCGCGCGGACAGGGGGGGATGAGCAGTTCTTC.

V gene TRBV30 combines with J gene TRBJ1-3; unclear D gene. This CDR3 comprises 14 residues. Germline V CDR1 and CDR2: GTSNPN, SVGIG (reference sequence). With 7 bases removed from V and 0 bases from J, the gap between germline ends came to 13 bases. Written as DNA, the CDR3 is TGTGCCTCCCGATTCACTAGCTCTGGAAACACCATATATTTT. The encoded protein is CASRFTSSGNTIYF. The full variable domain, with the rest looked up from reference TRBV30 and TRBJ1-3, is SQTIHQWPATLVQPVGSPLSLECTVEGTSNPNLYWYRQAAGRGLQLLFYSVGIGQISSEVPQNLSASRPQDRQFILSSKKLLLSDSGFYLCASRFTSSGNTIYFGEGSWLTVV.

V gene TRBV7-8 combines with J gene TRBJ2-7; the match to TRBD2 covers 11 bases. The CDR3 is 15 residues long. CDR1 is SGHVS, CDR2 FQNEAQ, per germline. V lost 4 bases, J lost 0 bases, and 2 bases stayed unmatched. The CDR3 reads CASSSSGRLSYEQYF. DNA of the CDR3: TGTGCCAGCAGCTCTAGCGGGAGGCTCTCCTACGAGCAGTACTTC.

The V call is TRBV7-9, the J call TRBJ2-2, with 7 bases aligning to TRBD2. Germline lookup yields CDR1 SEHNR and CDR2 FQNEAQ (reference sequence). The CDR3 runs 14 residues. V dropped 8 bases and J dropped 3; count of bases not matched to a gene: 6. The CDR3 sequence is CASARREYTGELFF. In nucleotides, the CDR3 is TGTGCCAGCGCGCGGCGGGAGTACACCGGGGAGCTGTTTTTT.

The CDR3 DNA is TGTGCCAGCAGTGAAATAGGGATGACCGGGGAGCTGTTTTTT. This sequence encodes CASSEIGMTGELFF. The chain combines TRBV6-1 with TRBJ2-2; D call uncertain. Between the trimmed V and J ends, which lost 2 bases and 5 bases, there was a span of 9 bases. This CDR3 contains 14 residues. Germline V gene data show CDR1 as MNHNS and CDR2 as SASEGT.

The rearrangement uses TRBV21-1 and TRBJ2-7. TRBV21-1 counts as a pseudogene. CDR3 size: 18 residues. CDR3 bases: TGTGCCAGCAGCAAAAAAGGCTCAGGAAGAGGATTAACCTACGAGCAGTACTTC. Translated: CASSKKGSGRGLTYEQYF.

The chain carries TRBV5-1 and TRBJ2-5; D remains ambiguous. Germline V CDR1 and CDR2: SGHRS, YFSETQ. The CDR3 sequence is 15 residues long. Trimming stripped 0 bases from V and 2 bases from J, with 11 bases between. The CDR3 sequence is CASSLGGLFQETQYF. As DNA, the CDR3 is TGCGCCAGCAGCTTGGGTGGGCTGTTTCAAGAGACCCAGTACTTC.

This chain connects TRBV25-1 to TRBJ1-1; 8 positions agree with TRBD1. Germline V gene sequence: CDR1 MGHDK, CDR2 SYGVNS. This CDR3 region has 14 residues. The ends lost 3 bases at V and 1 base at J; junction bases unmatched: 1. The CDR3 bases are TGTGCCAGCAGTGAGACAGGGGAGAACACTGAAGCTTTCTTT. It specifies CASSETGENTEAFF.

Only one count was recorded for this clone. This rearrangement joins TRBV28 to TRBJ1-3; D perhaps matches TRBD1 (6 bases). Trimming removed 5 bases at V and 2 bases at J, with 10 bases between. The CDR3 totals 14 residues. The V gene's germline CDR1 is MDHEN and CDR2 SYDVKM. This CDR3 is CASSSGGAGNTIYF. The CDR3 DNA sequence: TGTGCCAGCAGTAGCGGGGGCGCTGGAAACACCATATATTTT.

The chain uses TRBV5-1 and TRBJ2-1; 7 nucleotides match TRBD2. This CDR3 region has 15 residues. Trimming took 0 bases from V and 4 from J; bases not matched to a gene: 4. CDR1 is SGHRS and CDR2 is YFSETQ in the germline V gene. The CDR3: CASSLGQGLYNEQFF. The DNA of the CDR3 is TGCGCCAGCAGCTTGGGCCAGGGACTATACAATGAGCAGTTCTTC.

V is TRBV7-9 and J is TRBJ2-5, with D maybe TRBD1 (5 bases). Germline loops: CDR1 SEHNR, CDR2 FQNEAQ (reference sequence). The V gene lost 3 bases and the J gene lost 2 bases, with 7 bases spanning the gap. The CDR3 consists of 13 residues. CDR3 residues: CASSFDSQETQYF. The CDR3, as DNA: TGTGCCAGCAGCTTTGACAGTCAAGAGACCCAGTACTTC.

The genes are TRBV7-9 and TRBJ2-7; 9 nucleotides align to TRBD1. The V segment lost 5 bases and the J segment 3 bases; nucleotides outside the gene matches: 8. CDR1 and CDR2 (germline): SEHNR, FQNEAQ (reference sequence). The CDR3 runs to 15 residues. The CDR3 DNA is TGTGCCAGCAGCCCCCCGACAGGGGGAGACTACGAGCAGTACTTC. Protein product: CASSPPTGGDYEQYF. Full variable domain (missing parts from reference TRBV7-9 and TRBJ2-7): DTGVSQNPRHKITKRGQNVTFRCDPISEHNRLYWYRQTLGQGPEFLTYFQNEAQLEKSRLLSDRFSAERPKGSFSTLEIQRTEQGDSAMYLCASSPPTGGDYEQYFGPGTRLTVT.

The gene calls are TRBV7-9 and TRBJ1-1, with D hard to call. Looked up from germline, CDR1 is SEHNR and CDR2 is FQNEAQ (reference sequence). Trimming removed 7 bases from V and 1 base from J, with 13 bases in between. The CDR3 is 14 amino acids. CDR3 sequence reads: CASTIVAGNTEAFF. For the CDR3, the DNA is TGTGCCAGCACTATAGTTGCAGGGAACACTGAAGCTTTCTTT.

The DNA of the CDR3 is TGTGCCAGCAGTTTAGAAGCAAGTGCCTACGAGCAGTACTTC. This encodes CASSLEASAYEQYF. This chain connects TRBV6-6 to TRBJ2-7; no reliable D call. The CDR3 contains 14 residues. In germline, CDR1 is MNHNY, CDR2 SVGAGI (reference sequence). Trimming took 4 bases from V and 2 from J, leaving 12 bases between them.

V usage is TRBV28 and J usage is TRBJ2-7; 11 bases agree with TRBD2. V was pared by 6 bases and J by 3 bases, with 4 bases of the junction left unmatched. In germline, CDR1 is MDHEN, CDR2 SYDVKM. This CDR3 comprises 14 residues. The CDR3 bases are TGTGCCAGCAGCCTAGCGGGAGGCCTCTACGAGCAGTACTTC. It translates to CASSLAGGLYEQYF.